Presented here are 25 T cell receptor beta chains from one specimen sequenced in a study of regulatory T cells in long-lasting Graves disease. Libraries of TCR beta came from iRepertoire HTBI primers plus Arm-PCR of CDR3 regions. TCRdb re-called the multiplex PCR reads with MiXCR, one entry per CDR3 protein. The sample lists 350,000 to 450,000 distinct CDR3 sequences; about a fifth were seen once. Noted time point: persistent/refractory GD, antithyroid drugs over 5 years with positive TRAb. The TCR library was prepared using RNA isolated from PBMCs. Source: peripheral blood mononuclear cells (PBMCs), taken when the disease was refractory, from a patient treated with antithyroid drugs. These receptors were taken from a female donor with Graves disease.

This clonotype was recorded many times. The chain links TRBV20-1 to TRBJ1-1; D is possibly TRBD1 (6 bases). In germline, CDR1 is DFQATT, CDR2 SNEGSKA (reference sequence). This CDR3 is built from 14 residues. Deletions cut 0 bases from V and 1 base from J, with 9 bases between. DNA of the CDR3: TGCAGTGCTAGAGATGCAGGGGCGAACACTGAAGCTTTCTTT. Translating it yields CSARDAGANTEAFF.

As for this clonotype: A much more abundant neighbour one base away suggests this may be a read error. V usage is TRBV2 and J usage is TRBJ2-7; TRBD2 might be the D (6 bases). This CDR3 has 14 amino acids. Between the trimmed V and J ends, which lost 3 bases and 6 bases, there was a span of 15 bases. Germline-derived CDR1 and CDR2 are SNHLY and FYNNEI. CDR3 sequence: CASSDAGFPCEQYF. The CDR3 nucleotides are TGTGCCAGCAGTGATGCGGGGTTTCCCTGCGAGCAGTACTTC.

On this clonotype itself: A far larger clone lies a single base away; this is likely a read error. DNA for the CDR3: TGTGCCGGCAGCTTCCGGGACAGGTCCTACGAGCAGTACTTC. This codes for CAGSFRDRSYEQYF. V is TRBV2 and J is TRBJ2-7; 8 bases match TRBD1. This CDR3 has 14 residues. CDR1 SNHLY and CDR2 FYNNEI come from the germline V gene.

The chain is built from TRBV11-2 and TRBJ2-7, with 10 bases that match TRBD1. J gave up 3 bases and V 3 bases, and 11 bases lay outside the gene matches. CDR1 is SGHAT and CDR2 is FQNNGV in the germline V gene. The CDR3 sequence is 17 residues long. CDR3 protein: CASSFYHSGQGNYEQYF. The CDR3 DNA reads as TGTGCCAGCAGCTTCTATCACTCGGGACAGGGGAACTACGAGCAGTACTTC.

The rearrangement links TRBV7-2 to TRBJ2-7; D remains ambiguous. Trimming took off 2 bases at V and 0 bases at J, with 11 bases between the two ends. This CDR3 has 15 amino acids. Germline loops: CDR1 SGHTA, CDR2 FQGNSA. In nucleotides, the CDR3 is TGTGCCAGCAGCTTAAGGTTAGATAGCTCCTACGAGCAGTACTTC. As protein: CASSLRLDSSYEQYF. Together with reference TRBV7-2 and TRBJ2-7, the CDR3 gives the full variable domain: GAGVSQSPSNKVTEKGKDVELRCDPISGHTALYWYRQSLGQGLEFLIYFQGNSAPDKSGLPSDRFSAERTGGSVSTLTIQRTQQEDSAVYLCASSLRLDSSYEQYFGPGTRLTVT.

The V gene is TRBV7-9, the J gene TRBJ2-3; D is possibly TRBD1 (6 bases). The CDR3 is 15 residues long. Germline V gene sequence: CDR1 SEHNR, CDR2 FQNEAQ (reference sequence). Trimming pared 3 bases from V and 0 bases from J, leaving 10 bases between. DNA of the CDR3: TGTGCCAGCAGCTTTAAGGACAGTAGCACAGATACGCAGTATTTT. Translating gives CASSFKDSSTDTQYF. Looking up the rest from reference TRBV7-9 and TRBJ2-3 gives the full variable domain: DTGVSQNPRHKITKRGQNVTFRCDPISEHNRLYWYRQTLGQGPEFLTYFQNEAQLEKSRLLSDRFSAERPKGSFSTLEIQRTEQGDSAMYLCASSFKDSSTDTQYFGPGTRLTVL.

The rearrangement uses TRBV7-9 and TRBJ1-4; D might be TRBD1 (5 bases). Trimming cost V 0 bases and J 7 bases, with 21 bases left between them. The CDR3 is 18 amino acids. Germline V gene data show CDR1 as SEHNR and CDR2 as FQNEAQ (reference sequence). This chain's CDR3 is CASSLAVVPGRPPEKLFF. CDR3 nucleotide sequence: TGTGCCAGCAGCTTAGCGGTAGTACCGGGACGTCCCCCTGAAAAACTGTTTTTT.

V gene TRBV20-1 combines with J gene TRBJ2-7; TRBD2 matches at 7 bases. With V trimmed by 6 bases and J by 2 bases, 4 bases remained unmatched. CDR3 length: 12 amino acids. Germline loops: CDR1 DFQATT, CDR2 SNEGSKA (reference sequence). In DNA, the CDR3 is TGCAGTGCCACTAGCGACACCTACGAGCAGTACTTC. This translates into CSATSDTYEQYF.

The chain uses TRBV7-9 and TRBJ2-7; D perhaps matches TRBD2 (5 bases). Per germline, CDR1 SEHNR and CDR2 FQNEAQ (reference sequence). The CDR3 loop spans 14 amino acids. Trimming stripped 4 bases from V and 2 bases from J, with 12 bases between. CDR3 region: CASSSPEAAYEQYF. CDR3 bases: TGTGCCAGCAGCTCCCCGGAAGCGGCCTACGAGCAGTACTTC.

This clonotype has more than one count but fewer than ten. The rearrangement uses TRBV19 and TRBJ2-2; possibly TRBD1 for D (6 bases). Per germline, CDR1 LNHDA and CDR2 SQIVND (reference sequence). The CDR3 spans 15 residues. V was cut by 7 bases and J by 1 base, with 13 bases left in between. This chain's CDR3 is CASKARDKNTGELFF. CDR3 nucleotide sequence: TGTGCCAGTAAAGCCCGGGACAAGAACACCGGGGAGCTGTTTTTT.

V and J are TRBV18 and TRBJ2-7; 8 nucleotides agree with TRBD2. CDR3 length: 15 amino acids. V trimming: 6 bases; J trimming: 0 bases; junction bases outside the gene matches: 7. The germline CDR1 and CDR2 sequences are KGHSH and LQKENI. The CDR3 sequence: CASSPERGSSYEQYF. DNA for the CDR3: TGTGCCAGCTCCCCGGAGCGGGGGAGCTCCTACGAGCAGTACTTC. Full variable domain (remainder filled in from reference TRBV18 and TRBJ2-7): NAGVMQNPRHLVRRRGQEARLRCSPMKGHSHVYWYRQLPEEGLKFMVYLQKENIIDESGMPKERFSAEFPKEGPSILRIQQVVRGDSAAYFCASSPERGSSYEQYFGPGTRLTVT.

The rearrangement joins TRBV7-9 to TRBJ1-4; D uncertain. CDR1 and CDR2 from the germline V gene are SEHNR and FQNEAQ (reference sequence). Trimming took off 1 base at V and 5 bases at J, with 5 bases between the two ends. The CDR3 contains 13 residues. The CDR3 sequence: CASSLDGNEKLFF. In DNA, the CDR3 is TGTGCCAGCAGCTTAGACGGCAATGAAAAACTGTTTTTT.

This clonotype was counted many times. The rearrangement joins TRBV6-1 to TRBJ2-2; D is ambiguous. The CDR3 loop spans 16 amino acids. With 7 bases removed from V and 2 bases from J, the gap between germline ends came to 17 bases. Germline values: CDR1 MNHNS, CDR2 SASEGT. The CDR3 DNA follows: TGTGCCAGCACTCCAGGTGGAGACGTAAACACCGGGGAGCTGTTTTTT. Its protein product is CASTPGGDVNTGELFF.

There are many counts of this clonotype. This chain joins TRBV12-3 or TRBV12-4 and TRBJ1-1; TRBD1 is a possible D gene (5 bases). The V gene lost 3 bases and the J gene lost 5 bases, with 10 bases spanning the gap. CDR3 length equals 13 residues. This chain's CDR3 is CASSFARETEAFF. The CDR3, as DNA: TGTGCCAGCAGTTTTGCCAGGGAAACTGAAGCTTTCTTT.

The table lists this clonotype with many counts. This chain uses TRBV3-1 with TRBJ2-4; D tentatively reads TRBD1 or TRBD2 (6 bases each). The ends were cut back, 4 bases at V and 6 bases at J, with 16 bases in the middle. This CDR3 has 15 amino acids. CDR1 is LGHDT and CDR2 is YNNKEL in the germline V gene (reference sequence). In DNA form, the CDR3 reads TGTGCCAGCAGCCCCGGAACGGGGGCCGGAAACATTCAGTACTTC. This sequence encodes CASSPGTGAGNIQYF.

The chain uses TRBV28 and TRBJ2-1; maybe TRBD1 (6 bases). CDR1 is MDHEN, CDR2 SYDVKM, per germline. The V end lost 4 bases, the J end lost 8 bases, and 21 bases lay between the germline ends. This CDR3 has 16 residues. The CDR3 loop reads CASSYTGLVPGDEQFF. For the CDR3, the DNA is TGTGCCAGCAGTTATACAGGGCTTGTCCCAGGGGATGAGCAGTTCTTC.

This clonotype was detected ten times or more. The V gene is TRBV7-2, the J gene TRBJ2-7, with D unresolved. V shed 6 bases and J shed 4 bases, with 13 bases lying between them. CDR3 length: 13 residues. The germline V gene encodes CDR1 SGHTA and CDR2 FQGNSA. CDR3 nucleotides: TGTGCCAGCAGAGACGCCTGGGCTTACGAGCAGTACTTC. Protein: CASRDAWAYEQYF.

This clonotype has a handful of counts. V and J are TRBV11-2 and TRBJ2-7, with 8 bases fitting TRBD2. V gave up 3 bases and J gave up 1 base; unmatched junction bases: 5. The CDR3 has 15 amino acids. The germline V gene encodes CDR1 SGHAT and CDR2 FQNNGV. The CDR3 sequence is CASSFGASGSYEQYF. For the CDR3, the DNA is TGTGCCAGCAGCTTTGGGGCTAGCGGGTCCTACGAGCAGTACTTC. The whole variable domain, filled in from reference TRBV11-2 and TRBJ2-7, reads EAGVAQSPRYKIIEKRQSVAFWCNPISGHATLYWYQQILGQGPKLLIQFQNNGVVDDSQLPKDRFSAERLKGVDSTLKIQPAKLEDSAVYLCASSFGASGSYEQYFGPGTRLTVT.

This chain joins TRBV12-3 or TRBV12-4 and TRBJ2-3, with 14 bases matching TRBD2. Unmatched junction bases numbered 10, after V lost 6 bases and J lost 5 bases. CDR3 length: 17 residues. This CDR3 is CASSQTSGRAGGDTQYF. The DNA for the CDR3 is TGTGCCAGCAGCCAGACTAGCGGGAGGGCCGGGGGAGATACGCAGTATTTT.

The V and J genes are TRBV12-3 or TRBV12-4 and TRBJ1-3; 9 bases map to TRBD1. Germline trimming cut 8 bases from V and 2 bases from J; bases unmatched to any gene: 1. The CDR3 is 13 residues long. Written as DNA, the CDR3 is TGTGCCAGCCGGACAGGGGCTGGAAACACCATATATTTT. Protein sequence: CASRTGAGNTIYF.

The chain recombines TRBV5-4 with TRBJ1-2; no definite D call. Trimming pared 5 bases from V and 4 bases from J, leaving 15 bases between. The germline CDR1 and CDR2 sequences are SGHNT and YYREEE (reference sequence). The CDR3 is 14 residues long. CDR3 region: CASSYDGQTYGYTF. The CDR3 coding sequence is TGTGCCAGCAGTTACGATGGGCAGACCTATGGCTACACCTTC.

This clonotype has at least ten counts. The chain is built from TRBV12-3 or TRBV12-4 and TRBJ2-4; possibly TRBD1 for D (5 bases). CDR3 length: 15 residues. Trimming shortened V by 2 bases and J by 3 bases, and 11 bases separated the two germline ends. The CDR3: CASSLQGMGKNIQYF. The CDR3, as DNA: TGTGCCAGCAGTTTACAGGGAATGGGCAAAAACATTCAGTACTTC.

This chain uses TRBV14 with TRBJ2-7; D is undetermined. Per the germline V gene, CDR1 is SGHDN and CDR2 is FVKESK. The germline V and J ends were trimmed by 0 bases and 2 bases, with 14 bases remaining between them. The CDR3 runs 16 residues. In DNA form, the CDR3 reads TGTGCCAGCAGCCAAGACGGGCCCCCGGGCCCCTACGAGCAGTACTTC. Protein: CASSQDGPPGPYEQYF.

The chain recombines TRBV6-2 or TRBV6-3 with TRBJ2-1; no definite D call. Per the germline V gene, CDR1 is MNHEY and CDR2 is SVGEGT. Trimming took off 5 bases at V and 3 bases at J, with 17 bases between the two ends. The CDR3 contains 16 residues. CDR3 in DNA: TGTGCCAGCAGTGTGAGGTTCGGAACAAACTACAATGAGCAGTTCTTC. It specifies CASSVRFGTNYNEQFF.

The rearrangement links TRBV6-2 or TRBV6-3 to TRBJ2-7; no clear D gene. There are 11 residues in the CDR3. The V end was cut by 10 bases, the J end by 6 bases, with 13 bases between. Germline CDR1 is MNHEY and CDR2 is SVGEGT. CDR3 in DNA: TGTGCCACCGGGCCCCTTGGCGAGCAGTACTTC. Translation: CATGPLGEQYF.